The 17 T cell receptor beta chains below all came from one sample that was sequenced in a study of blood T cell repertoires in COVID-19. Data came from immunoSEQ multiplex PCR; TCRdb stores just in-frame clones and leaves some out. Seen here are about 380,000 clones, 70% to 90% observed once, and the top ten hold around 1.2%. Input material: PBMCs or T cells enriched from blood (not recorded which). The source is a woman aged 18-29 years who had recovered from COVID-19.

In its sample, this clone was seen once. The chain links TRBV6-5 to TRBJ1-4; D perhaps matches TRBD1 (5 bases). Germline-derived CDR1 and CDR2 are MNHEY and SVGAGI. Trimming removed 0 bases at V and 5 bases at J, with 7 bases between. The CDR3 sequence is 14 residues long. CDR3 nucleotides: TGTGCCAGCAGTTACTCCAGGGAAAATGAAAAACTGTTTTTT. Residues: CASSYSRENEKLFF.

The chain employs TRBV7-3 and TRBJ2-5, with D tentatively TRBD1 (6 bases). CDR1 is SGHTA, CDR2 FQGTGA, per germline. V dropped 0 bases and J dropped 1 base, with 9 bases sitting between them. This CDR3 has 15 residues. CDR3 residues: CASSLTGRGQETQYF. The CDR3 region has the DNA TGTGCCAGCAGCTTAACGGGCAGGGGCCAAGAGACCCAGTACTTC.

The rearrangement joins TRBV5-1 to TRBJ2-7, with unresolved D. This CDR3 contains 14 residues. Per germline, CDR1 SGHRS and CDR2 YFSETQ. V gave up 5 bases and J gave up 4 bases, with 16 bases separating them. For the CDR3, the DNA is TGCGCCAGCAGGGTAGTATCTACTATATACGAGCAGTACTTC. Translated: CASRVVSTIYEQYF.

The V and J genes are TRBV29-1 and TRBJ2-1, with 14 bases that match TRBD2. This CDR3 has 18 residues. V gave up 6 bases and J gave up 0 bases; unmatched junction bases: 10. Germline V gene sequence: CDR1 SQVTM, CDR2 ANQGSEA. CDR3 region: CSVEGWTSGGFSYNEQFF. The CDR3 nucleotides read TGCAGCGTCGAGGGATGGACTAGCGGGGGGTTCTCCTACAATGAGCAGTTCTTC.

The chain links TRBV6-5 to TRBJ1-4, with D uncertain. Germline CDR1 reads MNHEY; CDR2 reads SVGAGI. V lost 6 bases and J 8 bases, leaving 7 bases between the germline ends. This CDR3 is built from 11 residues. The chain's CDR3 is CASSQIEKLFF. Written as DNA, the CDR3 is TGTGCCAGCAGCCAGATAGAAAAACTGTTTTTT.

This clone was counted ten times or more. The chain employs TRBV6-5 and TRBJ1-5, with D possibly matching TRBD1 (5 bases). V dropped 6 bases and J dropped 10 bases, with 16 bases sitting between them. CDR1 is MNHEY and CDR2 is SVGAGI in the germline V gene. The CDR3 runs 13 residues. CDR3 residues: CASRGIGGAPQHF. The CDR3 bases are TGTGCCAGCAGGGGAATTGGTGGGGCCCCCCAGCATTTT.

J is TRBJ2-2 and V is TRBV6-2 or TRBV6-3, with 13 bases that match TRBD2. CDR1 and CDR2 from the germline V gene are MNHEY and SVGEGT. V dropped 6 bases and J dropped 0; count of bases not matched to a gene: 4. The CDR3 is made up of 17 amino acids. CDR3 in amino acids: CASSWTSGGPNTGELFF. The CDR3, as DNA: TGTGCCAGCAGCTGGACTAGCGGGGGCCCGAACACCGGGGAGCTGTTTTTT.

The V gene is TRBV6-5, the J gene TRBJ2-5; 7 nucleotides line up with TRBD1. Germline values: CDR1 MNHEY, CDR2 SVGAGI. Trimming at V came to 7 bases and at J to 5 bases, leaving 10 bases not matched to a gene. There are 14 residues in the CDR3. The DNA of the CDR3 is TGTGCCAGCAACCCGGGACAGATGAGGGAGACCCAGTACTTC. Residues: CASNPGQMRETQYF.

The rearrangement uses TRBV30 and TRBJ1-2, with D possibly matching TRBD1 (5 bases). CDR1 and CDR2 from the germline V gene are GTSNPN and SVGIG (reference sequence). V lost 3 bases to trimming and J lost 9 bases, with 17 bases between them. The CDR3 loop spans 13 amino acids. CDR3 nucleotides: TGTGCCTGGAGGTGGGGGGACCCAGGGAGCTACACCTTC. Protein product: CAWRWGDPGSYTF.

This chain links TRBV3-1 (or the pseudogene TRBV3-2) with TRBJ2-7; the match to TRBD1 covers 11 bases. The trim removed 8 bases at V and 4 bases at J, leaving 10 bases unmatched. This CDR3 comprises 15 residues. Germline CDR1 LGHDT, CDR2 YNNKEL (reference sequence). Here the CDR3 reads CASCTGTGGRYEQYF. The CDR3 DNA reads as TGTGCCAGCTGTACCGGGACAGGGGGAAGGTACGAGCAGTACTTC.

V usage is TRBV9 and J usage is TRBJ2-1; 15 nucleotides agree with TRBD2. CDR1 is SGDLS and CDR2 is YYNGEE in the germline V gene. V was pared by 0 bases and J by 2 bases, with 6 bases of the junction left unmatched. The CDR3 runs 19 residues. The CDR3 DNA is TGTGCCAGCAGCGTAGAGGGACTAGCGGGGGGACGTACCTACAATGAGCAGTTCTTC. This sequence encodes CASSVEGLAGGRTYNEQFF.

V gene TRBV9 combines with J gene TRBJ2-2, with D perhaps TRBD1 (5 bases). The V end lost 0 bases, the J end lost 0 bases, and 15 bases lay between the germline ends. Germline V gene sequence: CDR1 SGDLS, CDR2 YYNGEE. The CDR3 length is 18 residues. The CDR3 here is CASSVVLWAGTNTGELFF. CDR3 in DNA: TGTGCCAGCAGCGTAGTCTTGTGGGCAGGGACGAACACCGGGGAGCTGTTTTTT.

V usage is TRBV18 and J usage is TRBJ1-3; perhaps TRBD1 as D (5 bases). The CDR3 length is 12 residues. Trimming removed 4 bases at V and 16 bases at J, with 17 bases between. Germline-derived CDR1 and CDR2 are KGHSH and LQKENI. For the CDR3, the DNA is TGTGCCAGCTCACTAATTCCGGGACTGGTTTATTTT. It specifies CASSLIPGLVYF.

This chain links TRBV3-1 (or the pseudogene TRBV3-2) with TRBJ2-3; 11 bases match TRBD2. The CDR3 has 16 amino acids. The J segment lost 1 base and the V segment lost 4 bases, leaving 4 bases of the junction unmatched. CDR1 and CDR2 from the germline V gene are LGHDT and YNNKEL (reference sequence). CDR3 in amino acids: CASSLTTSGGTDTQYF. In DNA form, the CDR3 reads TGTGCCAGCAGCCTCACGACTAGCGGGGGCACAGATACGCAGTATTTT.

CDR3 coding DNA: TGCGCCAGCAGCCATGTGCGCCCCTCGAATGCTTTCTTT. Protein: CASSHVRPSNAFF. This chain links TRBV4-1 with TRBJ1-1; D remains unclear. Germline V gives CDR1 MGHRA, CDR2 YSYEKL. Trimming left V 3 bases short and J 11 bases short, with 16 bases between. The CDR3 is 13 amino acids.

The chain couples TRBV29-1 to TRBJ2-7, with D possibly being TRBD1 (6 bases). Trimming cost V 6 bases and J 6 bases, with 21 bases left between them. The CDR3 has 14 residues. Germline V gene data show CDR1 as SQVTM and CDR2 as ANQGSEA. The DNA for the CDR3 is TGCAGCGTGTCGCTACAGGGTAGGTTAGGCGAGCAGTACTTC. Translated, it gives CSVSLQGRLGEQYF.

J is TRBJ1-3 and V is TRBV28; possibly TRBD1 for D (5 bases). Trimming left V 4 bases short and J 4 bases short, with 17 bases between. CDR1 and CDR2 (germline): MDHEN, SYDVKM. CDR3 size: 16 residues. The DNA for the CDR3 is TGTGCCAGCAGTTCCTACCCGGGGGGAATGGGAAACACCATATATTTT. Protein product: CASSSYPGGMGNTIYF.